This T cell receptor (beta chain) was observed in a study of vaccination and CD4 T cells after COVID-19. Study-level findings and limits: Spike mono-reactive clones accounted for 304 of the 307 vaccine-specific clones found in convalescent patients. A median roughly 84% of convalescent patients' SARS-CoV-2-reactive clones emerged only after vaccination.

Germline CDR1 is GTSNPN and CDR2 is SVGIG (reference sequence). The junction had 7 bases not matched to a gene; V was cut back by 4 bases and J by 6 bases. This CDR3 spans 13 amino acids. Treatment reported: approximately 9-day PBMC culture with coronavirus spike peptide pools or control peptides (ViraFEST assay). PCR positivity dates ran from March to December 2020, preceding US Alpha, Beta and Delta variants. Comments on this clonotype: What it binds is unknown.

Scientists ran DNA taken from cultured CD4+ T cells through the Oncomine TCR Beta short-read assay for sequencing. Genomic DNA was isolated from CD4+ T cells that had been cultured. TCRdb re-analysed the PCR reads in MiXCR, keeping a single row per CDR3 protein. The table has tens of thousands of distinct CDR3 sequences, nearly 55% seen once. This sequence originates from a human donor who had recovered from COVID-19. The sequencing sample was made of CD4+ T cells from blood, cultured in vitro. This chain connects TRBV30 to TRBJ2-3; 7 nucleotides align to TRBD1. The CDR3 DNA sequence: TGTGCCTGGAACAGACAGGGCAGGGATACGCAGTATTTT. It codes for CAWNRQGRDTQYF. Drawing the rest from reference TRBV30 and TRBJ2-3, the complete variable domain is SQTIHQWPATLVQPVGSPLSLECTVEGTSNPNLYWYRQAAGRGLQLLFYSVGIGQISSEVPQNLSASRPQDRQFILSSKKLLLSDSGFYLCAWNRQGRDTQYFGPGTRLTVL.